The rows below give T cell receptor beta chains drawn from one sample of a study of blood T cell repertoires in COVID-19. Assay used: immunoSEQ multiplex PCR; TCRdb lists only in-frame clones, some missing. In the table there are 150,000 to 200,000 clones, 84% of which are singletons. Sequenced material: PBMCs or T cells enriched from blood (not recorded which). The source of these receptors is a woman aged 50 to 60 who had recovered from COVID-19. Both conserved end residues are part of each CDR3.

>TRBV5-1
CASSLALLRQGATEAFF
>TRBV7-9
CASSFPGNYGYTF
>TRBV28
CASSPPDSYTGELFF
>TRBV7-2
CASSLAEGAVAPLHF
>TRBV2
CASRGGYEQYF
>TRBV28
CASLGLAVTDTQYF
>TRBV7-9
CASSLRAGSTDTQYF
>TRBV28
CASSSDQPQHF
>TRBV20-1
CSAKRAEAFF
>TRBV7-2
CASSLRGRPYNEQFF
>TRBV6-2/TRBV6-3
CASSYRVTNQPQHF
>TRBV18
CASSPLRYQETQYF
>TRBV28
CASSRRQGHQPQHF
>TRBV5-4
CASSSRADYGYTF
>TRBV7-3
CASSLQGGGYEQYF
>TRBV28
CASTKGYEQYF
>TRBV4-3
CASSKYKASNQPQHF
>TRBV4-1
CASSQDYPPVNF
>TRBV25-1
CASSDGRRGGSDEQFF
>TRBV3-1/TRBV3-2
CASSQRGVGSGAFF
>TRBV4-3
CASSQAPASGGRYNEQFF
>TRBV5-8
CASSPGTDHNEQFF
>TRBV6-2/TRBV6-3
CASSPLDYTGELFF
>TRBV24-1
CATSDRGLAGETQYF
>TRBV15
CATSKDRSRYEQYF
>TRBV7-3
CASSYGGLNTEAFF
>TRBV6-2/TRBV6-3
CASSYKTVYGYTF
>TRBV5-6
CASSLRRTDSTGELFF
>TRBV7-9
CASSLARGFNEKLFF
>TRBV7-6
CASSLDADAPQHF
>TRBV29-1
CSVLDRVNTEAFF
>TRBV6-5
CATVDREYTF
>TRBV27
CASSFPPGAGNTEAFF
>TRBV28
CASSLVAARGNTIYF
>TRBV4-3
CASSQDSRRGAGDTQYF
>TRBV5-1
CASSLGGQGTDTQYF
>TRBV6-5
CASVRDRDQPQHF
>TRBV5-1
CASSISGSSVYEQYF
>TRBV3-1/TRBV3-2
CASSQRDTEAFF
>TRBV5-5
CASSLKPTGVGGYTF
>TRBV6-2/TRBV6-3
CASSTVDTQYF
>TRBV7-2
CASRPPTGSSSPLHF
>TRBV28
CASGGSTQPQHF
>TRBV7-2
CASSLRWELSTQYF
>TRBV28
CASSGPRPPLGTSGVHGTDTQYF
>TRBV6-2/TRBV6-3
CASSYSWDNILHF
>TRBV28
CASATGATGERKLFF
>TRBV4-1
CASSQQIGGQSSYNSPLHF
>TRBV12-3/TRBV12-4
CASRRQGRMALHF
>TRBV19
CASTYRGQLNNYGYTF
>TRBV10-1
CASGDRKLYF
>TRBV7-9
CASSLETGSNGYTF
>TRBV27
CASSLSPGRGLYF
>TRBV7-2
CASSIGLASYEQYF
>TRBV19
CASRPMGVNTEAFF
>TRBV5-1
CASSLAMGPGELFF
>TRBV7-2
CASSIRLPGAEAFF